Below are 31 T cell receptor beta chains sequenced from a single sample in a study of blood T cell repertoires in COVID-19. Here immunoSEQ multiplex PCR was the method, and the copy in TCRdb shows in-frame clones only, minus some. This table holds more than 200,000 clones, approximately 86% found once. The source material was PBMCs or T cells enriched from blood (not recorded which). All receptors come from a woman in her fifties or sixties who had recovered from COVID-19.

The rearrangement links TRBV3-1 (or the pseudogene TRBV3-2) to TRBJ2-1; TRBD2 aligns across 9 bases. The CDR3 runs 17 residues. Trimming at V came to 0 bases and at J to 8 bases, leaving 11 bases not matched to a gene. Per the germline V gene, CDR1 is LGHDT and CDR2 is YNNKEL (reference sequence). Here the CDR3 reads CASSQDVAGVIADEQFF. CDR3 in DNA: TGTGCCAGCAGCCAAGATGTAGCGGGAGTAATCGCGGATGAGCAGTTCTTC.

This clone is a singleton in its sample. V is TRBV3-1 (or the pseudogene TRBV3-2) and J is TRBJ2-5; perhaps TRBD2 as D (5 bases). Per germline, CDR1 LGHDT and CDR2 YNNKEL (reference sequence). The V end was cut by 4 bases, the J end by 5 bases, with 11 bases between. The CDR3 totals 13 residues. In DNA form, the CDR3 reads TGTGCCAGCAGCCCCTCCACGGGGGAGACCCAGTACTTC. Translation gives CASSPSTGETQYF.

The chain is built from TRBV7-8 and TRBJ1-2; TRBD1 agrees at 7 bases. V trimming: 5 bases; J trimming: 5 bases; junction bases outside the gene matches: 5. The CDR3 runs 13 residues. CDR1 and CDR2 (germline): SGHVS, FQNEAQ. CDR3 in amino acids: CASSRGQPYGYTF. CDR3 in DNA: TGTGCCAGCAGCCGGGGACAGCCTTATGGCTACACCTTC.

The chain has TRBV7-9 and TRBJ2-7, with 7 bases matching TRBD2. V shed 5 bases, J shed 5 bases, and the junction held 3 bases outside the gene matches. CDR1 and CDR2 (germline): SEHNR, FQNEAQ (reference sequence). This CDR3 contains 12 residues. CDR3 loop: CASSQTSNEQYF. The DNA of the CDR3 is TGTGCCAGCAGCCAGACTAGCAACGAGCAGTACTTC.

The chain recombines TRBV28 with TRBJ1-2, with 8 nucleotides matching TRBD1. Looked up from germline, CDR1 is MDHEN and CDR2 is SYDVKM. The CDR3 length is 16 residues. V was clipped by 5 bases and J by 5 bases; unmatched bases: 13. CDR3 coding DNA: TGTGCCAGCAGTCCATGGACAGGGATCGAGTGGTATGGCTACACCTTC. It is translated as CASSPWTGIEWYGYTF.

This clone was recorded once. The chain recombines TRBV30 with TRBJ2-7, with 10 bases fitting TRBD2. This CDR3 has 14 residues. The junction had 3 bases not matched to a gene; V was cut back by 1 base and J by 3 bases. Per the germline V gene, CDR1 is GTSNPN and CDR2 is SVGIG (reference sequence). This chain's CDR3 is CAWSGPSGSYEQYF. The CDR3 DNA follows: TGTGCCTGGAGTGGGCCTAGCGGGAGCTACGAGCAGTACTTC.

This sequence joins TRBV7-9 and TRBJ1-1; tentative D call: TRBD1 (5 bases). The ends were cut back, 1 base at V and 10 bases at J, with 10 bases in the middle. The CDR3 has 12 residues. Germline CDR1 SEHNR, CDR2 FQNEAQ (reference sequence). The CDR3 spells CASSLVGVVAFF. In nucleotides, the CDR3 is TGTGCCAGCAGCTTAGTAGGGGTGGTAGCTTTCTTT.

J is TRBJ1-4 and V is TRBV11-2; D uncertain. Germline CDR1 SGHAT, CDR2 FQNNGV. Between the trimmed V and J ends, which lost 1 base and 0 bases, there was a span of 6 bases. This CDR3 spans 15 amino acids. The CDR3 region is CASSLALTTNEKLFF. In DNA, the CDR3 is TGTGCCAGCAGCTTAGCCTTAACAACTAATGAAAAACTGTTTTTT. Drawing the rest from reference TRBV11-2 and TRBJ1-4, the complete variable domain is EAGVAQSPRYKIIEKRQSVAFWCNPISGHATLYWYQQILGQGPKLLIQFQNNGVVDDSQLPKDRFSAERLKGVDSTLKIQPAKLEDSAVYLCASSLALTTNEKLFFGSGTQLSVL.

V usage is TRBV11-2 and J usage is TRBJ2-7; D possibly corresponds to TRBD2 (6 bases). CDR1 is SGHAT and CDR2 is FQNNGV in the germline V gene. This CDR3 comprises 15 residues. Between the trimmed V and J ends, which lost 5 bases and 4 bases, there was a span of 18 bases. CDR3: CASSPGTRRPYEQYF. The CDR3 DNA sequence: TGTGCCAGCAGCCCAGGGACTCGTCGACCGTACGAGCAGTACTTC.

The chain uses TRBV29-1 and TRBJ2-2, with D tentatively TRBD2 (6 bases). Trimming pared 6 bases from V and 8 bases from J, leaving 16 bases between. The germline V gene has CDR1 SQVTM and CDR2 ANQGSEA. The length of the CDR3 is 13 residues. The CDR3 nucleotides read TGCAGCGTAAAGAAGGAGGGTAGGGGGGAGCTGTTTTTT. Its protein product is CSVKKEGRGELFF.

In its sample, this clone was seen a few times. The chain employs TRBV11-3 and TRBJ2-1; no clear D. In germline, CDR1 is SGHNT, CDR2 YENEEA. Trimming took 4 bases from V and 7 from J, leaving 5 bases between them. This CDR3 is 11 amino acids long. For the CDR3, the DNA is TGTGCCAGCAGCTCCCAAAATGAGCAGTTCTTC. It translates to CASSSQNEQFF.

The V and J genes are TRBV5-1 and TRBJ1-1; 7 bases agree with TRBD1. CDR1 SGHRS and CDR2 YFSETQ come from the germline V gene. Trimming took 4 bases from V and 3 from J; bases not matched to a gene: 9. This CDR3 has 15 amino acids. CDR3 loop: CASSLTRTGDTEAFF. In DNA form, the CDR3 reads TGCGCCAGCAGCCTGACCCGGACAGGCGACACTGAAGCTTTCTTT. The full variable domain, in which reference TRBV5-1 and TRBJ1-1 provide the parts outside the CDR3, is KAGVTQTPRYLIKTRGQQVTLSCSPISGHRSVSWYQQTPGQGLQFLFEYFSETQRNKGNFPGRFSGRQFSNSRSEMNVSTLELGDSALYLCASSLTRTGDTEAFFGQGTRLTVV.

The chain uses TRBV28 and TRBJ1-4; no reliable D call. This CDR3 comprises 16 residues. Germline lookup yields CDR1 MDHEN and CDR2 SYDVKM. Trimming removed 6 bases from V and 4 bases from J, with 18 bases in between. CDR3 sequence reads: CASRLGRALGNEKLFF. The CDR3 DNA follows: TGTGCCAGCAGACTCGGGAGGGCTTTAGGTAATGAAAAACTGTTTTTT.

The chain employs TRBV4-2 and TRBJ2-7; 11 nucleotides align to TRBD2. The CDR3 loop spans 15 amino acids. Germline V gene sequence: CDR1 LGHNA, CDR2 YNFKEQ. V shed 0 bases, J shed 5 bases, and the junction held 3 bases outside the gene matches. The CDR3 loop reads CASSQELAGEHEQYF. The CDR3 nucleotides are TGTGCCAGCAGCCAAGAACTAGCGGGAGAACACGAGCAGTACTTC.

CDR3 DNA sequence: TGTGCCAGCAGCTCTTTAGCCGGGACAGGGGCAGGTACCGGGGAGCTGTTTTTT. It yields the protein CASSSLAGTGAGTGELFF. The rearrangement uses TRBV7-6 and TRBJ2-2; 10 bases fit TRBD1. CDR1 is SGHVS, CDR2 FNYEAQ, per germline. J was trimmed by 5 bases and V by 4 bases; bases with no gene match: 13. This CDR3 is 18 amino acids long.

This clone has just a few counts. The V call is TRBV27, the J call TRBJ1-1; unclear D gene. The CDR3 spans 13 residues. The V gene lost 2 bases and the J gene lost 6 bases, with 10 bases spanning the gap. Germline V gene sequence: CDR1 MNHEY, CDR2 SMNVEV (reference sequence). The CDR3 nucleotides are TGTGCCAGCAGTTTAGGGGAGGGCGCTGAAGCTTTCTTT. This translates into CASSLGEGAEAFF.

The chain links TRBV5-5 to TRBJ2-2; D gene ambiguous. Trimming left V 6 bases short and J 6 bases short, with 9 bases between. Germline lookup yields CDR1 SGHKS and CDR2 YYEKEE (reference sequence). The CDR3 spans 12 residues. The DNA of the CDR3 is TGTGCCAGCAACGTTGCAGCCGGGGAGCTGTTTTTT. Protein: CASNVAAGELFF.

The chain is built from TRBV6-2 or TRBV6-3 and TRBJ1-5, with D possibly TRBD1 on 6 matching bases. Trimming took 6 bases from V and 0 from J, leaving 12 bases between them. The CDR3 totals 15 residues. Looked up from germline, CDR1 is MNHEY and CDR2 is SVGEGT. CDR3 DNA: TGTGCCAGCAGCACCCGACAGGCTAGCAATCAGCCCCAGCATTTT. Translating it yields CASSTRQASNQPQHF.

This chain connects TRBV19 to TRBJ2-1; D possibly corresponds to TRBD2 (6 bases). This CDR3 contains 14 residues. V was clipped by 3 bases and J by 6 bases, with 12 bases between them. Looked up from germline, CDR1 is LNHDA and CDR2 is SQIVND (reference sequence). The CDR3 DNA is TGTGCCAGTAGTATCGGGCGGGAACGCAATGAGCAGTTCTTC. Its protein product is CASSIGRERNEQFF.

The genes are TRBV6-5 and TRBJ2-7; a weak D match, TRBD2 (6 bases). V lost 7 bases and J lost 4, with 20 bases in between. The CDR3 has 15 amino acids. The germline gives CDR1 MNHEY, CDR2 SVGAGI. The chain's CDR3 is CASNPTRGLSYEQYF. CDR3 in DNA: TGTGCCAGCAACCCCACCCGGGGACTCTCTTACGAGCAGTACTTC.

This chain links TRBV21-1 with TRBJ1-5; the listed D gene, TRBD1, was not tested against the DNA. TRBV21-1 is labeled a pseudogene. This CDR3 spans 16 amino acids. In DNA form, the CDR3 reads TGTGCCAGCGCCGGGGTTGGGACAGGGTACAATCAGCCCCAGCATTTT. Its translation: CASAGVGTGYNQPQHF.

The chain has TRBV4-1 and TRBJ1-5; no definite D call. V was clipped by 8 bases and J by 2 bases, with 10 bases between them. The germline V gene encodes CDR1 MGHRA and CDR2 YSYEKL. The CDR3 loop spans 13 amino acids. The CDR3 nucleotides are TGCGCCAGCGGTCCAGCGGGCAATCAGCCCCAGCATTTT. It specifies CASGPAGNQPQHF.

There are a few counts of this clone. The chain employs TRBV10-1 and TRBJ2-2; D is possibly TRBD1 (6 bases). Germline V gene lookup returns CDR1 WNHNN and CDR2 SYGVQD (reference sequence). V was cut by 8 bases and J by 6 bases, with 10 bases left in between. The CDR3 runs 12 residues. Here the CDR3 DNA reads TGCGCCAGCTCAGGGGTAGCCGGGGAGCTGTTTTTT. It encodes CASSGVAGELFF.

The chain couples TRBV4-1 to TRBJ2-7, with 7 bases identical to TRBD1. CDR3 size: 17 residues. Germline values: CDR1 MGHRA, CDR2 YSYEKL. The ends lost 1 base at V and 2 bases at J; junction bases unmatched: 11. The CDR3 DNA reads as TGCGCCAGCAGCCAAGGATCGAGGGGGCCAAACGCCTACGAGCAGTACTTC. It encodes CASSQGSRGPNAYEQYF.

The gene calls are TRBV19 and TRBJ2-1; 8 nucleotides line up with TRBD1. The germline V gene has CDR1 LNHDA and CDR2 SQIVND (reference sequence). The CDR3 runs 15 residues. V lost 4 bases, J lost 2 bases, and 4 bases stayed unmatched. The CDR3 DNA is TGTGCCAGTAGTACCCGGACAGGGACCTACAATGAGCAGTTCTTC. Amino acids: CASSTRTGTYNEQFF.

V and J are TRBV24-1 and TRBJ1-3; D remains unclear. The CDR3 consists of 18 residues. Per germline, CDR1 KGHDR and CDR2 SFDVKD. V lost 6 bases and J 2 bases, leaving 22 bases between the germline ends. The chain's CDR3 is CATSFLPTFSEPGNTIYF. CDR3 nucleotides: TGTGCCACCAGTTTTTTGCCGACATTTTCAGAACCTGGAAACACCATATATTTT.

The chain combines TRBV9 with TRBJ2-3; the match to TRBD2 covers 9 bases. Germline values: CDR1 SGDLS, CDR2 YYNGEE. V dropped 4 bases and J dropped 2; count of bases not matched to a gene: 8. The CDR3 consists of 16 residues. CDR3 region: CASSIRSGGITDTQYF. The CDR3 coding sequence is TGTGCCAGCAGCATCCGTAGCGGGGGTATCACAGATACGCAGTATTTT.

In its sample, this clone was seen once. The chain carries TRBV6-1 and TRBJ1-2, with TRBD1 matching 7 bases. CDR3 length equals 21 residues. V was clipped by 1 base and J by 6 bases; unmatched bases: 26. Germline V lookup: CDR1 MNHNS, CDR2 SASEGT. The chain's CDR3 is CASSEVQGGISRSQLGNGYTF. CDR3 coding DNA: TGTGCCAGCAGTGAAGTGCAGGGGGGAATATCTCGAAGTCAATTGGGCAATGGCTACACCTTC.

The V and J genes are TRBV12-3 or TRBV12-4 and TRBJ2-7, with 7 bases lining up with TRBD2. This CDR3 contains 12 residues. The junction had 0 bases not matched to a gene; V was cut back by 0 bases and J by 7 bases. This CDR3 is CASSLAGGEQYF. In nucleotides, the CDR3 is TGTGCCAGCAGTTTAGCGGGGGGGGAGCAGTACTTC.

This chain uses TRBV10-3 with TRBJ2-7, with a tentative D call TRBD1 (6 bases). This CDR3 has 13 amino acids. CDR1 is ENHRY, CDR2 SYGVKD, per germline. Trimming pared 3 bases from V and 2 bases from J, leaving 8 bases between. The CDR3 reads CAISDGQTYEQYF. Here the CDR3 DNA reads TGTGCCATCAGTGATGGACAGACCTACGAGCAGTACTTC.

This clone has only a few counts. CDR3 region: CASSEGRAQETQYF. The CDR3 DNA reads as TGTGCCAGCAGTGAAGGCAGGGCACAAGAGACCCAGTACTTC. V and J are TRBV2 and TRBJ2-5, with D perhaps matching TRBD1 (5 bases). Germline V CDR1 and CDR2: SNHLY, FYNNEI. The CDR3 is 14 amino acids. The V end was cut by 1 base, the J end by 2 bases, with 8 bases between.